These 5 T cell receptor beta chains were all obtained from the same sample, sequenced in a study of cytomegalovirus exposure and HLA in healthy donors. The PCR was carried out with 60 Vbeta primers and 13 Jbeta primers. Libraries were prepared by immunoSEQ multiplex PCR; TCRdb keeps only in-frame clonotypes and omits some of them. In the table there are under 200,000 clones, roughly 72% of which are singletons. Specimen: PBMCs. These receptors originate from a man aged 35 to 55 in good health and CMV-seronegative.

V and J are TRBV10-1 and TRBJ2-3; 9 nucleotides align to TRBD2. Germline-derived CDR1 and CDR2 are WNHNN and SYGVQD (reference sequence). CDR3 length: 15 residues. Trimming removed 3 bases from V and 0 bases from J; junction bases left unmatched: 1. CDR3 region: CASSDTSGSTDTQYF. For the CDR3, the DNA is TGCGCCAGCAGTGATACTAGCGGGAGCACAGATACGCAGTATTTT.

V is TRBV7-9 and J is TRBJ2-5; 12 nucleotides agree with TRBD2. Trimming cost V 4 bases and J 4 bases; bases outside gene matches: 4. The CDR3 extends over 15 amino acids. Germline CDR1 reads SEHNR; CDR2 reads FQNEAQ (reference sequence). CDR3: CASSSLAGGGETQYF. The CDR3 region has the DNA TGTGCCAGCAGCTCTCTAGCGGGAGGGGGAGAGACCCAGTACTTC.

The chain employs TRBV5-1 and TRBJ2-3; TRBD2 is a possible D gene (5 bases). This CDR3 contains 15 residues. The V and J ends lost 0 bases and 4 bases respectively, with 12 bases between them. CDR1 is SGHRS and CDR2 is YFSETQ in the germline V gene. The CDR3 sequence is CASSLASGVADTQYF. For the CDR3, the DNA is TGCGCCAGCAGCTTGGCGTCCGGGGTCGCAGATACGCAGTATTTT.

In regard to this clone: Additional DNA sequences in this sample encode the identical CDR3. This chain uses TRBV18 with TRBJ2-6; D might be TRBD1 (6 bases). CDR1 is KGHSH and CDR2 is LQKENI in the germline V gene. This CDR3 is 15 amino acids long. Between the trimmed V and J ends, which lost 6 bases and 2 bases, there was a span of 11 bases. CDR3 sequence reads: CASSLQGPGANVLTF. CDR3 DNA: TGTGCCAGCTCGCTACAGGGCCCTGGGGCCAACGTCCTGACTTTC. The whole variable domain, filled in from reference TRBV18 and TRBJ2-6, reads NAGVMQNPRHLVRRRGQEARLRCSPMKGHSHVYWYRQLPEEGLKFMVYLQKENIIDESGMPKERFSAEFPKEGPSILRIQQVVRGDSAAYFCASSLQGPGANVLTFGAGSRLTVL.

The rearrangement uses TRBV19 and TRBJ1-2, with D tentatively TRBD1 (6 bases). V was cut by 1 base and J by 4 bases, with 10 bases left in between. The CDR3 contains 14 residues. Germline V gene lookup returns CDR1 LNHDA and CDR2 SQIVND (reference sequence). DNA of the CDR3: TGTGCCAGTAGTATAGTGAACAGGGCCTATGGCTACACCTTC. This translates into CASSIVNRAYGYTF.